Listed below are T cell receptor beta chains from one sample, sequenced in a study of vaccination and CD4 T cells after COVID-19. Each CDR3 protein gets one entry after TCRdb re-called the PCR reads with MiXCR. The table includes around 9,600 distinct CDR3 sequences, about 41% detected once. No antigen has been identified for these receptors. The source material was CD4+ T cells from blood, cultured in vitro. Every receptor here comes from a human donor who had recovered from COVID-19. The CDR3 runs from the conserved cysteine through the conserved F or W. The D gene is left open where the match is weak. Only some rows state a clone size, as once, few, many or a class for expanded clones.

D,size,J,V,DNA,CDR3
-,-,TRBJ2-5,TRBV5-6,TGTGCCAGCAGCCGATCGGACGTTTGGGAGACCCAGTACTTC,CASSRSDVWETQYF
-,-,TRBJ2-5,TRBV6-2/TRBV6-3,TGTGCCAGCAGTACGCGAGGGATAGGGGAAGGGGGGAAGACCCAGTACTTC,CASSTRGIGEGGKTQYF
-,-,TRBJ1-1,TRBV5-1,TGCGCCAGCAGCTTGGGTTTAGGGACTGAAGCTTTCTTT,CASSLGLGTEAFF
TRBD1,few,TRBJ2-6,TRBV24-1,TGTGCCACCAGTGAGACAGGGGCCCCTGGGGCCAACGTCCTGACTTTC,CATSETGAPGANVLTF
TRBD1,once,TRBJ1-1,TRBV6-1,TGTGCCAGCAGACCGACAGGGACTAACACTGAAGCTTTCTTT,CASRPTGTNTEAFF
-,-,TRBJ2-2,TRBV7-2,TGTGCCAGCAGCTTAGTTCAGGGCGTGAACACCGGGGAGCTGTTTTTT,CASSLVQGVNTGELFF
-,-,TRBJ2-2,TRBV6-5,TGTGCCAGCAGTTACTCCTCGGCTAACTTCGGGGAGCTGTTTTTT,CASSYSSANFGELFF
-,-,TRBJ1-1,TRBV5-4,TGTGCCAGCAGCCAGGGACTCCAAAACACTGAAGCTTTCTTT,CASSQGLQNTEAFF
TRBD2,-,TRBJ2-3,TRBV24-1,TGTGCCACCAGTGAACGGACTAGCGGGAGAAGCACAGATACGCAGTATTTT,CATSERTSGRSTDTQYF
-,-,TRBJ1-4,TRBV15,TGTGCCACCAGCAGGCGGGGGGAGGATGAAAAACTGTTTTTT,CATSRRGEDEKLFF
TRBD1,-,TRBJ1-5,TRBV19,TGTGCCAGTAGCCCCGCCCCGGGCAGGGGGAATCAGCCCCAGCATTTT,CASSPAPGRGNQPQHF
-,-,TRBJ1-5,TRBV2,TGTGCCAGCAGTGATGGGATTCAGCCCCAGCATTTT,CASSDGIQPQHF
TRBD2,-,TRBJ2-1,TRBV7-9,TGTGCCAGCAGCTTACCACAGGGACTAGCGGGAGTCAATGAGCAGTTCTTC,CASSLPQGLAGVNEQFF
-,few,TRBJ1-5,TRBV18,TGTGCCAGCTCCCCATCGCGGGATCAGCCCCAGCATTTT,CASSPSRDQPQHF
TRBD1,few,TRBJ1-3,TRBV15,TGTGCCACCAGCTTCGACCGGACGTTGACAGGGTATAGCACCATATATTTT,CATSFDRTLTGYSTIYF
-,-,TRBJ1-2,TRBV30,TGTGCCTGGAGCCCTGACGGAGCCTATGGCTACACCTTC,CAWSPDGAYGYTF
-,few,TRBJ1-2,TRBV20-1,TGCAGTGCTAGACCCGACGGCTACACCTTC,CSARPDGYTF
-,-,TRBJ2-5,TRBV20-1,TGCAGTGCAAAGACCTCAGGGGTTCGGGAGACCCAGTACTTC,CSAKTSGVRETQYF
-,-,TRBJ1-5,TRBV12-3/TRBV12-4,TGTGCCAGCAGTTTGATTCCGGGCAATCAGCCCCAGCATTTT,CASSLIPGNQPQHF
-,few,TRBJ2-3,TRBV6-1,TGTGCCAGCCGCAATCGAGCAAACACAGATACGCAGTATTTT,CASRNRANTDTQYF